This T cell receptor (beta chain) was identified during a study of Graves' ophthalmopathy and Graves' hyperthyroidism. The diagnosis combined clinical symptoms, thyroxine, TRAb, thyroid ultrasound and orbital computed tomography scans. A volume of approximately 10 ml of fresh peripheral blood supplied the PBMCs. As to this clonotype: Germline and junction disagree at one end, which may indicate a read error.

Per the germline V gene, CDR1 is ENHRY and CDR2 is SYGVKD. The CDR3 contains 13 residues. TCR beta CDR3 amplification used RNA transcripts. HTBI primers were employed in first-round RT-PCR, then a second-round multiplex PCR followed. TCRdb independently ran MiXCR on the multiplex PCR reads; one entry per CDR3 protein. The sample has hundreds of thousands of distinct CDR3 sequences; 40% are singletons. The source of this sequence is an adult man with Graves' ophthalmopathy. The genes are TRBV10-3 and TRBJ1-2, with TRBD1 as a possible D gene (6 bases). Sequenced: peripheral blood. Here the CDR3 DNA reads TGTGCCAGCAGTGTGAACAGGGTCTATGGCTACACCTTC. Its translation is CASSVNRVYGYTF.